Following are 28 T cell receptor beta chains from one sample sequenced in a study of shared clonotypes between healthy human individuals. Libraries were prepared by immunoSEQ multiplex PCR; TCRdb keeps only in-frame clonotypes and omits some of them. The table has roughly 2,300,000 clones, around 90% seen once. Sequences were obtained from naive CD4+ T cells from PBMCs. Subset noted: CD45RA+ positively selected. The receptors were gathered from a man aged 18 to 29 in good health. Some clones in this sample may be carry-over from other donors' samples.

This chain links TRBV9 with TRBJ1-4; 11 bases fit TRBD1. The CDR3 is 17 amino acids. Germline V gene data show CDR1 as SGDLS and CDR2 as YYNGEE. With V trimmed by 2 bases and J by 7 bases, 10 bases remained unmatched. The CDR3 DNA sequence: TGTGCCAGCAGCGTTACAGGACAGGGGGCAGCAGGTGAAAAACTGTTTTTT. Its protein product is CASSVTGQGAAGEKLFF.

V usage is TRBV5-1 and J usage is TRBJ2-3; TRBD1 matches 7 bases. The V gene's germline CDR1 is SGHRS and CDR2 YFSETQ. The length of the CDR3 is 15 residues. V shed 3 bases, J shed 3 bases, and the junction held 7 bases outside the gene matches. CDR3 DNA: TGCGCCAGCAGCTGGGACAGAATTATGACAGATACGCAGTATTTT. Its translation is CASSWDRIMTDTQYF. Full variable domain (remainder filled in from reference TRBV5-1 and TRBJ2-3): KAGVTQTPRYLIKTRGQQVTLSCSPISGHRSVSWYQQTPGQGLQFLFEYFSETQRNKGNFPGRFSGRQFSNSRSEMNVSTLELGDSALYLCASSWDRIMTDTQYFGPGTRLTVL.

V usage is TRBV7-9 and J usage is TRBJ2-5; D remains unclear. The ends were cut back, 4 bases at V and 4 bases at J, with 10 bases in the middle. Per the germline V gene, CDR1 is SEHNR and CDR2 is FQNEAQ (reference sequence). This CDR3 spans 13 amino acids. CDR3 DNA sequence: TGTGCCAGCAGCTCCGTTAACCGAGAGACCCAGTACTTC. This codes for CASSSVNRETQYF.

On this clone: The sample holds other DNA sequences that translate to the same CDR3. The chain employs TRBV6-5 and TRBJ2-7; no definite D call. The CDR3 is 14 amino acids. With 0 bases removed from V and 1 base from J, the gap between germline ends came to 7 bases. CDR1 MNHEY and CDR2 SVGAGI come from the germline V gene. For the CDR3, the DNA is TGTGCCAGCAGTTACTCTGGGCAGTCCTACGAGCAGTACTTC. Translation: CASSYSGQSYEQYF.

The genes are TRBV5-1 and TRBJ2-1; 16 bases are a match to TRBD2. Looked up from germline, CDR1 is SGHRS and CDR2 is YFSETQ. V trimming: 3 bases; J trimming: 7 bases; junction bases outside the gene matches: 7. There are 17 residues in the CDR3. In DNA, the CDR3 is TGCGCCAGCAGCTACCCGGGACTAGCGGGAGGGAGAAATGAGCAGTTCTTC. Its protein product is CASSYPGLAGGRNEQFF.

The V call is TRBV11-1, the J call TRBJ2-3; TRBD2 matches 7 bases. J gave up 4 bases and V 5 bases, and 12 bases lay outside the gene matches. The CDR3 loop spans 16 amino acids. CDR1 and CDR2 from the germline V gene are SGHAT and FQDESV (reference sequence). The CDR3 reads CASSGMTGGRADTQYF. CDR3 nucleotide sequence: TGTGCCAGCAGCGGAATGACGGGAGGCCGGGCAGATACGCAGTATTTT.

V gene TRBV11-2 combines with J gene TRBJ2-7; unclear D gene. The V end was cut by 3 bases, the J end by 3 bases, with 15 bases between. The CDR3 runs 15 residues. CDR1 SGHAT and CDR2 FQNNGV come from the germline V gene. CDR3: CASSLTDGDFYEQYF. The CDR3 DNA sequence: TGTGCCAGCAGCTTGACGGACGGTGACTTCTACGAGCAGTACTTC.

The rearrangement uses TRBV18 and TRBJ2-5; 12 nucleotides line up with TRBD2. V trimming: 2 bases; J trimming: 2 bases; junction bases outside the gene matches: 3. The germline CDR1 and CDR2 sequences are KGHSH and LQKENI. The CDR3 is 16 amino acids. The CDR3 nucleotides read TGTGCCAGCTCACCAATCGGACTAGCGGGACAAGAGACCCAGTACTTC. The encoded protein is CASSPIGLAGQETQYF.

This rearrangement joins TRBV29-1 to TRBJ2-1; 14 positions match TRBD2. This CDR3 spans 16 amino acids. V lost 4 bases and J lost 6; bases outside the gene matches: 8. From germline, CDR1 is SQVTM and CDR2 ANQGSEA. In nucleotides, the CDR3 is TGCAGCGTTGTGACTAGCGGGAGGGCTTTCGGCAATGAGCAGTTCTTC. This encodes CSVVTSGRAFGNEQFF.

CDR3 amino acids: CASSRQTGTDGYTF. The CDR3 DNA reads TGTGCCAGTAGTAGACAAACAGGGACAGATGGCTACACCTTC. V is TRBV19 and J is TRBJ1-2; 7 bases line up with TRBD1. This CDR3 has 14 amino acids. Germline V gene lookup returns CDR1 LNHDA and CDR2 SQIVND (reference sequence). The V segment lost 4 bases and the J segment 6 bases; nucleotides outside the gene matches: 8.

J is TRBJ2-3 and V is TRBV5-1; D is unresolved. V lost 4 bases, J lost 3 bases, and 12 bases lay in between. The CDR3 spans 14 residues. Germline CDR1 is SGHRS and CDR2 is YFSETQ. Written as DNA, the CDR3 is TGCGCCAGCAGCAACGGAGTTGAGACAGATACGCAGTATTTT. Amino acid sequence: CASSNGVETDTQYF.

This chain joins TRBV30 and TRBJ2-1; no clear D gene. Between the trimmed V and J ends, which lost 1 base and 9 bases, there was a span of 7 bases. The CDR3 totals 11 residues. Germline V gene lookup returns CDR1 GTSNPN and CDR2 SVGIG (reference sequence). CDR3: CAWSGFSEQFF. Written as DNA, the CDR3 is TGTGCCTGGAGTGGTTTCAGTGAGCAGTTCTTC.

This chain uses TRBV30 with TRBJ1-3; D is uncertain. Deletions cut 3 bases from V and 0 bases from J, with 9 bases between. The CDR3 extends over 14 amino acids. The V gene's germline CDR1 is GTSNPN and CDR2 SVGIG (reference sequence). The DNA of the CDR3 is TGTGCCTGGAGGGGCCTGCGCTCTGGAAACACCATATATTTT. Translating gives CAWRGLRSGNTIYF. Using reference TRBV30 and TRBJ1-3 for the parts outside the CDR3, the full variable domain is SQTIHQWPATLVQPVGSPLSLECTVEGTSNPNLYWYRQAAGRGLQLLFYSVGIGQISSEVPQNLSASRPQDRQFILSSKKLLLSDSGFYLCAWRGLRSGNTIYFGEGSWLTVV.

DNA of the CDR3: TGTGCCAGCAGCGAGGGACTAGCGGCATCTAAGGAGCAGTTCTTC. Translated, it gives CASSEGLAASKEQFF. The gene calls are TRBV9 and TRBJ2-1; 11 bases are shared with TRBD2. Germline CDR1 and CDR2: SGDLS and YYNGEE. The CDR3 loop spans 15 amino acids. The V and J ends lost 3 bases and 10 bases, in that order; junction bases with no gene match: 9.

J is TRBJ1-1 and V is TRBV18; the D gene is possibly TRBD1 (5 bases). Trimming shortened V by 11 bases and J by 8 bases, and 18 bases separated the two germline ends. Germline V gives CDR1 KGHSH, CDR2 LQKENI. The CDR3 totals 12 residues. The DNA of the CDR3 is TGTGCCGTGGGGGATCAGGGCGGCGAAGCTTTCTTT. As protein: CAVGDQGGEAFF.

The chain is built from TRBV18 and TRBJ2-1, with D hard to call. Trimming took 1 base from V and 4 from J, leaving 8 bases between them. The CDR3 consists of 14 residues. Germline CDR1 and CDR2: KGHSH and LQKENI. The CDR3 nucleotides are TGTGCCAGCTCACCACTCCGGCAGTACAATGAGCAGTTCTTC. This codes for CASSPLRQYNEQFF.

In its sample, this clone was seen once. Written as DNA, the CDR3 is TGTGCCAGCAGTTCCAGGGGGGGTGGCTACACCTTC. It is translated as CASSSRGGGYTF. The chain is built from TRBV27 and TRBJ1-2; the match to TRBD1 covers 7 bases. The CDR3 extends over 12 amino acids. CDR1 is MNHEY and CDR2 is SMNVEV in the germline V gene (reference sequence). The V gene end was trimmed by 4 bases and the J gene end by 7 bases; junction bases not matched to a gene: 3.

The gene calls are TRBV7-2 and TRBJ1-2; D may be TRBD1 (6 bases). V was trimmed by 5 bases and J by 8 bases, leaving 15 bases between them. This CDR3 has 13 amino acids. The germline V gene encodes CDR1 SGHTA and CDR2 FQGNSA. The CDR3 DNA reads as TGTGCCAGCAGCCTGGGACATCGGGAGGGCTACACCTTC. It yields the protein CASSLGHREGYTF.

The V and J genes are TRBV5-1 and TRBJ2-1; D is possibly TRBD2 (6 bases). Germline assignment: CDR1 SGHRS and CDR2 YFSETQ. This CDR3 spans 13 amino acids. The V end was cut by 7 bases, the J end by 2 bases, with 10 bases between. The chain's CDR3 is CASGGSTYNEQFF. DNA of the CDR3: TGCGCCAGCGGGGGGTCTACCTACAATGAGCAGTTCTTC.

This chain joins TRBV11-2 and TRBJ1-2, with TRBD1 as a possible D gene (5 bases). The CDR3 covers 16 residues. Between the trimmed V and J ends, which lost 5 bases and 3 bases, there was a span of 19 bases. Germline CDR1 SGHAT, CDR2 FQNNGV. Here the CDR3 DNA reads TGTGCCAGCAGCCCCCGGACATCCTCCCTACACTATGGCTACACCTTC. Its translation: CASSPRTSSLHYGYTF.

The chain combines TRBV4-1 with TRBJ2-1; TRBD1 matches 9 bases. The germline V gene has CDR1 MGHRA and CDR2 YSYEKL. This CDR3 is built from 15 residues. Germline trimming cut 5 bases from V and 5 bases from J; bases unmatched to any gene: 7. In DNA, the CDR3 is TGCGCCAGCAGCATACAGGGGGCGCGGGACAATGAGCAGTTCTTC. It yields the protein CASSIQGARDNEQFF.

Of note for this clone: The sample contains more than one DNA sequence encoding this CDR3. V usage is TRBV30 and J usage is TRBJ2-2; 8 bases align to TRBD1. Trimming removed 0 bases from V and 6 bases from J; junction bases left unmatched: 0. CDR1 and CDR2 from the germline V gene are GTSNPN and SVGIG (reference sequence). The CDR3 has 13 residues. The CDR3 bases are TGTGCCTGGAGTGTACAGGGGGCCGGGGAGCTGTTTTTT. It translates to CAWSVQGAGELFF.

This chain's CDR3 is CASSPNWVNTGQGAYEQYF. The CDR3 DNA reads TGTGCCAGCTCACCAAATTGGGTTAATACGGGACAGGGTGCGTACGAGCAGTACTTC. This sequence joins TRBV18 and TRBJ2-7; 9 positions match TRBD1. V was clipped by 2 bases and J by 4 bases; unmatched bases: 18. CDR1 KGHSH and CDR2 LQKENI come from the germline V gene. This CDR3 contains 19 residues.

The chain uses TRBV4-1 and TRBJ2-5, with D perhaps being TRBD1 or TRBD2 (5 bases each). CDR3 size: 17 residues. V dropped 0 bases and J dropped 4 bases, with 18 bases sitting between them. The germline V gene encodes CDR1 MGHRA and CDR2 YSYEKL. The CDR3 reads CASSQDPPGPSGETQYF. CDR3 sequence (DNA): TGCGCCAGCAGCCAAGACCCCCCGGGACCGAGCGGAGAGACCCAGTACTTC.

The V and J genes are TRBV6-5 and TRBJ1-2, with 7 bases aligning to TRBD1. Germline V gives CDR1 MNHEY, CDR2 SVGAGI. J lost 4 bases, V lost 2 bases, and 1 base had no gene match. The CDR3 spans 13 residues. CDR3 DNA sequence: TGTGCCAGCAGTTACGACAGGGTCTATGGCTACACCTTC. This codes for CASSYDRVYGYTF.

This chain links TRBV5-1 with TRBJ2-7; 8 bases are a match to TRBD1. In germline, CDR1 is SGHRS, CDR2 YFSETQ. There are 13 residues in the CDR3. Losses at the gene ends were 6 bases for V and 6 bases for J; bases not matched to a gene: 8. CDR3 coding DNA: TGCGCCAGCAAACCCGTACAGGGGGGCGAGCAGTACTTC. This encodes CASKPVQGGEQYF.

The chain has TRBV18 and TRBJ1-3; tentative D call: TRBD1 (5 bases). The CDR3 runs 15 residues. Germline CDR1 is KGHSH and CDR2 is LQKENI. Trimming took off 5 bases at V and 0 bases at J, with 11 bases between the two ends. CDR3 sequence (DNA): TGTGCCAGCTCAGCCTGGGGGGACTCTGGAAACACCATATATTTT. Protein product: CASSAWGDSGNTIYF.

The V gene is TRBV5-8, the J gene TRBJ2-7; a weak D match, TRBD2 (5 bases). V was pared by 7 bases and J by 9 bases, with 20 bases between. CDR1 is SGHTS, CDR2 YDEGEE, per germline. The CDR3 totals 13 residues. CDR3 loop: CASSRARDPRQYF. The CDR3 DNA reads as TGTGCCAGCTCAAGAGCCCGGGATCCGAGGCAGTACTTC.